Listed below are T cell receptor beta chains from one sample, sequenced in a study of blood T cell repertoires in COVID-19. Some clones are missing from TCRdb's copy, which holds only in-frame ones; the method was immunoSEQ multiplex PCR. The sample includes under 200,000 clones, 82% of them seen just once. Material for sequencing was PBMCs or T cells enriched from blood (not recorded which). The receptors originated from a man in his fifties who had recovered from COVID-19. The CDR3 runs from the conserved cysteine through the conserved F or W. The D gene is left open where the match is weak. Where a row states a size, it is once, few, many or the class of an expanded clone; other rows omit it.

D gene,clone size,J gene,V gene,CDR3 length,CDR3 DNA,CDR3 protein
NA,NA,TRBJ2-1,TRBV24-1,13,TGTGCCACCAGTGATTCGACTCCTCGGACTCTTCTCTTC,CATSDSTPRTLLF
NA,NA,TRBJ1-1,TRBV12-3/TRBV12-4,12,TGTGCCAGCAGTTCACAGTCCACTGAAGCTTTCTTT,CASSSQSTEAFF
TRBD1,NA,TRBJ1-1,TRBV3-1/TRBV3-2,14,TGTGCCAGCAGCCGACAGGGGTCGAACACTGAAGCTTTCTTT,CASSRQGSNTEAFF
NA,NA,TRBJ1-5,TRBV7-2,15,TGTGCCAGCAGCATCCAGGGACACGGGAATCAGCCCCAGCATTTT,CASSIQGHGNQPQHF
NA,NA,TRBJ2-7,TRBV2,13,TGTGCCAGCAGTGAGAGGCAGGGTGACGAGCAGTACTTC,CASSERQGDEQYF
NA,NA,TRBJ2-7,TRBV6-5,14,TGTGCCAGCAGTTACTCGAAGCGCTCCTACGAGCAGTACTTC,CASSYSKRSYEQYF
NA,NA,TRBJ1-6,TRBV5-1,14,TGCGCCAGCAGCTTGAAGCAGGGGAATTCACCCCTCCACTTT,CASSLKQGNSPLHF
TRBD1,NA,TRBJ1-4,TRBV5-1,14,TGCGCCAGCAGGTTGACAGGGAGTGGTGAAAAACTGTTTTTT,CASRLTGSGEKLFF
TRBD2,NA,TRBJ2-7,TRBV6-5,14,TGTGCCAGCAGCCCGACTAGCTTCGGATACGAGCAGTACTTC,CASSPTSFGYEQYF
TRBD2,NA,TRBJ2-1,TRBV24-1,16,TGTGCCACCAGTGACCCAACTAGCGGGGGGGTAGATGAGCAGTTCTTC,CATSDPTSGGVDEQFF
NA,NA,TRBJ1-5,TRBV5-4,14,TGTGCCAGCAGCTTGGGGAGGGACAATCAGCCCCAGCATTTT,CASSLGRDNQPQHF
TRBD1,NA,TRBJ2-6,TRBV7-9,18,TGTGCCAGCAGCTCCGACGCTACAGGGGGCGGTGGGGCCAACGTCCTGACTTTC,CASSSDATGGGGANVLTF
TRBD1,NA,TRBJ2-7,TRBV25-1,15,TGTGCCAGCAGTGTCCGGACAGGACTTACCTACGAGCAGTACTTC,CASSVRTGLTYEQYF
NA,NA,TRBJ2-7,TRBV3-1/TRBV3-2,14,TGTGCCAGCAGCCATACGGACGGGAGCTACGAGCAGTACTTC,CASSHTDGSYEQYF
TRBD2,NA,TRBJ2-7,TRBV19,15,TGTGCCAGTAGGGGACTAGCGGAGAGCTCCTACGAGCAGTACTTC,CASRGLAESSYEQYF
TRBD1,NA,TRBJ1-2,TRBV5-1,15,TGCGCCAGCAGCCCCGGGACAGTAACTTCTTCAGGCTACACCTTC,CASSPGTVTSSGYTF
NA,NA,TRBJ2-3,TRBV7-3,14,TGTGCCAGCAGCCTTGGACATAGCACAGATACGCAGTATTTT,CASSLGHSTDTQYF
NA,once,TRBJ2-1,TRBV5-1,16,TGCGCCAGCAGCTTGGTTAAATCGGCTAGACCCCATGAGCAGTTCTTC,CASSLVKSARPHEQFF
TRBD2,NA,TRBJ2-7,TRBV2,13,TGTGCCAGCAGTGGGCGCAGGGAGGGCGAGCAGTACTTC,CASSGRREGEQYF
TRBD1,NA,TRBJ1-5,TRBV5-1,15,TGCGCCAGCAGCTTGGGAGACAGGGACAATCAGCCCCAGCATTTT,CASSLGDRDNQPQHF
NA,NA,TRBJ1-4,TRBV3-1/TRBV3-2,15,TGTGCCAGCAGCCAAGATCTAACAGATAATGAAAAACTGTTTTTT,CASSQDLTDNEKLFF
TRBD1,NA,TRBJ1-1,TRBV9,16,TGTGCCAGCAGCGCCCGGGACAGGCCCCCCTTTGGTGAAGCTTTCTTT,CASSARDRPPFGEAFF
NA,NA,TRBJ2-7,TRBV4-1,17,TGCGCCAGCAGCCAAGAAGGTGAGGGAGGCGCGTGGTACGAGCAGTACTTC,CASSQEGEGGAWYEQYF
TRBD1,NA,TRBJ1-1,TRBV5-6,14,TGTGCCAGCAGTCGACAGGGCATGAACACTGAAGCTTTCTTT,CASSRQGMNTEAFF
NA,NA,TRBJ1-2,TRBV28,13,TGTGCCAGCAGTTTTCCGGGAGACTATGGCTACACCTTC,CASSFPGDYGYTF
NA,NA,TRBJ1-5,TRBV6-6,13,TGTGCCTCAGAGGTCAGGGCTGGTCAGCCCCAGCATTTT,CASEVRAGQPQHF
TRBD2,once,TRBJ2-3,TRBV5-8,18,TGTGCCAGCAGCTTGCGCGGGGGGGGAAAGACTAGCACAGATACGCAGTATTTT,CASSLRGGGKTSTDTQYF
TRBD1,NA,TRBJ2-5,TRBV11-2,19,TGTGCCAGCAGCTTGGGAGTCCCGGGACAGGGGGCTAAACAAGAGACCCAGTACTTC,CASSLGVPGQGAKQETQYF
NA,once,TRBJ2-3,TRBV28,16,TGTGCCAGCAGTTCCCAAGGGGGGGCCCGGGCAGATACGCAGTATTTT,CASSSQGGARADTQYF
TRBD2,NA,TRBJ2-1,TRBV7-8,15,TGTGCCAGCAGCTTAGGGCTAGCGGGCTACAATGAGCAGTTCTTC,CASSLGLAGYNEQFF
TRBD1,NA,TRBJ2-6,TRBV9,15,TGTGCCAGCAGCGGGCAGGGGGCTGGGGCCAACGTCCTGACTTTC,CASSGQGAGANVLTF
TRBD1,once,TRBJ1-1,TRBV30,16,TGTGCCTGGAGGTTACCAGGGGGATTGGAGAACACTGAAGCTTTCTTT,CAWRLPGGLENTEAFF